The next 21 T cell receptor beta chains were all read from a single sample in a study of early T cells in non-severe SARS-CoV-2 infection. Via MiXCR, TCRdb re-called the 5' RACE reads, giving one row per CDR3 protein. Among over 35,000 distinct CDR3 sequences listed, roughly 4.5% were seen once. Sequencing was performed on whole blood. Receptors originate from an adult who was a healthcare worker with PCR-confirmed SARS-CoV-2 infection or an uninfected control (not recorded which).

This clonotype was recorded at least ten times. The CDR3 DNA sequence: TGTGCCAGCAGCTTCTTGGTTGGGGCCAACGTCCTGACTTTC. Translating gives CASSFLVGANVLTF. The V and J genes are TRBV7-9 and TRBJ2-6, with unresolved D. V lost 3 bases and J lost 3, with 6 bases in between. The CDR3 is made up of 14 amino acids. Germline V CDR1 and CDR2: SEHNR, FQNEAQ (reference sequence).

This clonotype has ten or more counts. The V and J genes are TRBV12-3 or TRBV12-4 and TRBJ2-3; 7 bases align to TRBD1. The CDR3 sequence is 14 residues long. Germline trimming cut 7 bases from V and 3 bases from J; bases unmatched to any gene: 7. DNA for the CDR3: TGTGCCAGCAATGACAGGGTTAGAACAGATACGCAGTATTTT. It specifies CASNDRVRTDTQYF.

This clonotype was counted many times. The V gene is TRBV20-1, the J gene TRBJ2-7, with D unclear. Germline lookup yields CDR1 DFQATT and CDR2 SNEGSKA (reference sequence). The ends were cut back, 0 bases at V and 2 bases at J, with 11 bases in the middle. The CDR3 contains 14 residues. CDR3 sequence reads: CSARDLGETYEQYF. The CDR3 DNA sequence: TGCAGTGCTAGAGATCTTGGGGAAACCTACGAGCAGTACTTC.

This clonotype was seen repeatedly, ten times or more. The chain employs TRBV20-1 and TRBJ2-5; tentative D call: TRBD2 (5 bases). CDR1 is DFQATT and CDR2 is SNEGSKA in the germline V gene (reference sequence). V lost 1 base and J lost 2, with 11 bases in between. The CDR3 is made up of 14 amino acids. This CDR3 is CSARGPSGQETQYF. The CDR3 DNA is TGCAGTGCTAGAGGTCCTTCGGGGCAAGAGACCCAGTACTTC.

The V call is TRBV10-3, the J call TRBJ2-7; TRBD2 aligns across 12 bases. The V gene's germline CDR1 is ENHRY and CDR2 SYGVKD. The CDR3 totals 13 residues. Trimming cost V 10 bases and J 5 bases; bases outside gene matches: 6. In nucleotides, the CDR3 is TGTGCCACCGAACTAGCGGGGGGTAACGAGCAGTACTTC. It is translated as CATELAGGNEQYF.

This clonotype was picked up many times. The genes are TRBV20-1 and TRBJ1-2; D is perhaps TRBD1 (6 bases). Trimming removed 4 bases from V and 6 bases from J, with 12 bases in between. The CDR3 contains 12 residues. Germline V gene data show CDR1 as DFQATT and CDR2 as SNEGSKA (reference sequence). The CDR3: CSATRGPHGYTF. CDR3 nucleotide sequence: TGCAGTGCTACCAGGGGTCCCCATGGCTACACCTTC.

In this sample, this clonotype turned up many times. The chain combines TRBV6-1 with TRBJ1-5; D is perhaps TRBD1 (5 bases). V shed 6 bases and J shed 7 bases, with 13 bases lying between them. CDR3 length equals 13 residues. CDR1 MNHNS and CDR2 SASEGT come from the germline V gene. CDR3 nucleotide sequence: TGTGCCAGCAGCAGCAGGGAAATCCAGCCCCAGCATTTT. Amino acid sequence: CASSSREIQPQHF.

This clonotype was seen ten or more times. The rearrangement joins TRBV5-1 to TRBJ2-5; D is possibly TRBD1 or TRBD2 (6 bases each). The ends were cut back, 3 bases at V and 4 bases at J, with 10 bases in the middle. The germline V gene encodes CDR1 SGHRS and CDR2 YFSETQ. The CDR3 covers 13 residues. CDR3 region: CASSSGGGETQYF. The CDR3 nucleotides read TGCGCCAGCAGCTCAGGAGGGGGAGAGACCCAGTACTTC.

This clonotype was seen at least ten times. The V call is TRBV12-3 or TRBV12-4, the J call TRBJ1-2, with a weak D call TRBD1 (5 bases). V was shortened by 0 bases and J by 2 bases, with 16 bases between the two germline ends. The CDR3 extends over 17 amino acids. Written as DNA, the CDR3 is TGTGCCAGCAGTTTAGCGGCTTGGGGGGACGGGAACTATGGCTACACCTTC. It yields the protein CASSLAAWGDGNYGYTF.

In its sample, this clonotype was seen many times. CDR3 DNA sequence: TGTGCCAGCAGTTCCAGGAACAATGGCTACACCTTC. This encodes CASSSRNNGYTF. The V and J genes are TRBV6-5 and TRBJ1-2; D is uncertain. This CDR3 comprises 12 residues. V was shortened by 4 bases and J by 6 bases, with 9 bases between the two germline ends. The germline CDR1 and CDR2 sequences are MNHEY and SVGAGI.

Many counts were recorded for this clonotype. The chain recombines TRBV6-1 with TRBJ2-7; 7 nucleotides align to TRBD2. The J segment lost 4 bases and the V segment lost 6 bases, leaving 6 bases of the junction unmatched. The CDR3 contains 13 residues. Germline V lookup: CDR1 MNHNS, CDR2 SASEGT. CDR3 DNA sequence: TGTGCCAGCAGACTCGGACTAGAATACGAGCAGTACTTC. Protein product: CASRLGLEYEQYF.

In this sample, this clonotype turned up many times. The chain is built from TRBV20-1 and TRBJ2-5; TRBD1 might be the D (6 bases). Trimming cost V 3 bases and J 5 bases, with 16 bases left between them. Germline-derived CDR1 and CDR2 are DFQATT and SNEGSKA (reference sequence). The length of the CDR3 is 14 residues. In nucleotides, the CDR3 is TGCAGTGCTAGTTCGATCGGGACAACGGAGACCCAGTACTTC. It codes for CSASSIGTTETQYF.

This clonotype was observed a few times. V is TRBV6-6 and J is TRBJ2-5, with 7 bases that match TRBD2. CDR3 length: 15 amino acids. The V gene end was trimmed by 2 bases and the J gene end by 2 bases; junction bases not matched to a gene: 5. From germline, CDR1 is MNHNY and CDR2 SVGAGI (reference sequence). CDR3 coding DNA: TGTGCCAGCAGTTACGCCCGGGGGGTTCAAGAGACCCAGTACTTC. This codes for CASSYARGVQETQYF.

This clonotype has at least ten counts. This chain joins TRBV20-1 and TRBJ2-5; 10 bases map to TRBD2. Germline assignment: CDR1 DFQATT and CDR2 SNEGSKA (reference sequence). The trim removed 6 bases at V and 3 bases at J, leaving 7 bases unmatched. The length of the CDR3 is 14 residues. CDR3 sequence: CSAHGLAAKETQYF. The CDR3 DNA reads TGCAGTGCCCACGGACTAGCGGCGAAAGAGACCCAGTACTTC.

This clonotype was seen ten or more times. The chain joins TRBV6-1 to TRBJ2-7; TRBD1 is a possible D gene (6 bases). V was cut by 9 bases and J by 0 bases, with 15 bases left in between. Germline assignment: CDR1 MNHNS and CDR2 SASEGT. The CDR3 extends over 14 amino acids. The CDR3 nucleotides read TGTGCCAGTAAAAAAGACAGGTCCTCCTACGAGCAGTACTTC. Translating gives CASKKDRSSYEQYF.

This clonotype was recorded at least ten times. The chain recombines TRBV15 with TRBJ2-2; D is tentatively TRBD1 or TRBD2 (5 bases each). Germline V gene lookup returns CDR1 LNHNV and CDR2 YYDKDF (reference sequence). This CDR3 spans 17 amino acids. V was cut by 1 base and J by 7 bases, with 19 bases left in between. The chain's CDR3 is CATSRGGTQPRNGELFF. The CDR3 nucleotides read TGTGCCACCAGCAGAGGGGGGACCCAACCCAGGAACGGGGAGCTGTTTTTT.

In its sample, this clonotype was seen many times. The chain carries TRBV12-3 or TRBV12-4 and TRBJ2-3, with 7 positions matching TRBD2. V was pared by 6 bases and J by 1 base, with 1 base of the junction left unmatched. This CDR3 spans 13 amino acids. The CDR3 sequence is CASRGGGTDTQYF. The CDR3, as DNA: TGTGCCAGCAGGGGGGGGGGCACAGATACGCAGTATTTT.

This clonotype was seen repeatedly, ten times or more. The chain carries TRBV11-2 and TRBJ2-2, with D hard to call. CDR3 length: 14 residues. V was shortened by 0 bases and J by 4 bases, with 6 bases between the two germline ends. Germline values: CDR1 SGHAT, CDR2 FQNNGV. The CDR3 protein is CASSLESSTGELFF. The CDR3, as DNA: TGTGCCAGCAGCTTAGAGTCGAGCACCGGGGAGCTGTTTTTT.

There are many counts of this clonotype. The chain links TRBV2 to TRBJ2-5, with 15 positions matching TRBD2. The J segment lost 13 bases and the V segment lost 6 bases, leaving 15 bases of the junction unmatched. Germline V gene lookup returns CDR1 SNHLY and CDR2 FYNNEI. The CDR3 consists of 16 residues. CDR3 coding DNA: TGTGCCAGCAGCCGGACTAGCGGGGGGGCCAAGAGCCTGGGGTACTTC. Its protein is CASSRTSGGAKSLGYF.

The chain employs TRBV4-1 and TRBJ2-3, with 8 bases that match TRBD2. V lost 0 bases and J lost 1; bases outside the gene matches: 3. CDR1 and CDR2 from the germline V gene are MGHRA and YSYEKL. The CDR3 is made up of 16 amino acids. The CDR3 is CASSQERGARTDTQYF. The CDR3, as DNA: TGCGCCAGCAGCCAAGAGCGGGGGGCGCGCACAGATACGCAGTATTTT.

This clonotype has ten or more counts. This chain links TRBV7-9 with TRBJ1-6; no reliable D call. The germline V and J ends were trimmed by 5 bases and 7 bases, with 15 bases remaining between them. In germline, CDR1 is SEHNR, CDR2 FQNEAQ (reference sequence). The CDR3 is made up of 15 amino acids. The CDR3 loop is CASSDVQGPNSPLHF. CDR3 sequence (DNA): TGTGCCAGCAGCGACGTCCAAGGACCGAATTCACCCCTCCACTTT.